This paragraph covers one T cell receptor beta chain sequence. Trimming cost V 3 bases and J 2 bases, with 13 bases left between them. The V gene's germline CDR1 is KGHSH and CDR2 LQKENI. The CDR3 runs to 16 residues. The sample is drawn from a study of siplizumab effects on memory and regulatory T cells. Sequencing was performed with immunoSEQ multiplex PCR; in TCRdb, only in-frame clones are kept and a portion is missing. The sample holds some 96,000 clones, approximately 94% seen once. The J gene is TRBJ2-2, the V gene TRBV18, with D perhaps TRBD1 (6 bases). Sequenced input: non-Treg CD4+ T cells sorted from blood. This clonotype was obtained from a human donor in good health. This CDR3 is CASSPQGTRNTGELFF. The DNA of the CDR3 is TGTGCCAGCTCACCCCAGGGGACAAGAAACACCGGGGAGCTGTTTTTT. Full variable domain (missing parts from reference TRBV18 and TRBJ2-2): NAGVMQNPRHLVRRRGQEARLRCSPMKGHSHVYWYRQLPEEGLKFMVYLQKENIIDESGMPKERFSAEFPKEGPSILRIQQVVRGDSAAYFCASSPQGTRNTGELFFGEGSRLTVL.